Listed below are T cell receptor beta chains from one sample, sequenced in a study of beta chain features in type 1 diabetes. Sequencing was performed with immunoSEQ multiplex PCR; in TCRdb, only in-frame clones are kept and a portion is missing. The data show around 320,000 clones, 12% to 15% seen once. The specimen sequenced was central memory CD4+ T cells from blood. The receptors derive from a man aged 25 to 40 in good health. The CDR3 runs from the conserved cysteine through the conserved F or W. D genes are given only for firm matches. Clone size appears in some rows only: once, few, many, or a class for an expanded clone.

V	length	D	J	size	CDR3	DNA
TRBV7-9	14	.	TRBJ1-1	few	CASSPREGSTEAFF	TGTGCCAGCAGCCCCAGAGAGGGAAGCACTGAAGCTTTCTTT
TRBV7-2	15	.	TRBJ1-1	.	CASSLGGTGYTEAFF	TGTGCCAGCAGCTTGGGAGGCACCGGCTACACTGAAGCTTTCTTT
TRBV18	15	.	TRBJ2-3	.	CASSPLDGSTDTQYF	TGTGCCAGCTCACCACTGGACGGCAGCACAGATACGCAGTATTTT
TRBV7-8	15	.	TRBJ1-1	few	CASSLVGAWDSQAFF	TGTGCCAGCAGCTTAGTGGGGGCTTGGGACTCTCAAGCTTTCTTT
TRBV10-3	13	.	TRBJ1-2	.	CAISAGDQGGYTF	TGTGCCATCAGTGCAGGTGACCAGGGGGGCTACACCTTC
TRBV4-3	13	TRBD1	TRBJ2-1	few	CASSQERGQEQFF	TGCGCCAGCAGCCAAGAGAGGGGGCAGGAGCAGTTCTTC
TRBV5-1	15	TRBD2	TRBJ2-5	.	CASSPTSGGSETQYF	TGCGCCAGCAGCCCTACTAGCGGGGGGAGCGAGACCCAGTACTTC
TRBV7-2	17	TRBD2	TRBJ2-2	.	CASSSRLAGYNTGELFF	TGTGCCAGCAGCTCTCGACTAGCGGGGTATAACACCGGGGAGCTGTTTTTT
TRBV6-5	12	.	TRBJ2-1	few	CASSYSVSEQFF	TGTGCCAGCAGTTACTCTGTGAGTGAGCAGTTCTTC
TRBV2	15	.	TRBJ2-6	many	CASSEEVSGANVLTF	TGTGCCAGCAGTGAAGAAGTCTCTGGGGCCAACGTCCTGACTTTC
TRBV6-1	15	TRBD2	TRBJ2-3	few	CASRRTSGGTDTQYF	TGTGCCAGCAGGAGGACTAGCGGAGGCACAGATACGCAGTATTTT
TRBV2	16	.	TRBJ2-3	few	CASILLRGVSTDTQYF	TGTGCCAGCATTCTCCTCCGCGGGGTCAGCACAGATACGCAGTATTTT
TRBV7-9	17	.	TRBJ2-2	.	CASSVRVKKTNTGELFF	TGTGCCAGCAGCGTCCGGGTTAAGAAAACGAACACCGGGGAGCTGTTTTTT
TRBV27	17	.	TRBJ2-6	few	CASSRQVRRTGANVLTF	TGTGCCAGCAGTCGACAGGTCCGGCGCACCGGGGCCAACGTCCTGACTTTC
TRBV7-2	14	.	TRBJ1-1	few	CASSFVRPVAEAFF	TGTGCCAGCAGCTTTGTGCGGCCGGTTGCTGAAGCTTTCTTT
TRBV7-2	12	.	TRBJ1-2	many	CASSFRTAGYTF	TGTGCCAGCAGCTTTAGGACAGCTGGCTACACCTTC
TRBV15	14	TRBD2	TRBJ2-3	.	CATSRLLAGVAQYF	TGTGCCACCAGCAGACTACTAGCGGGAGTTGCGCAGTATTTT
TRBV19	14	.	TRBJ2-2	.	CASSKMRGTGKLFF	TGTGCCAGTAGTAAGATGAGGGGGACCGGGAAGCTGTTTTTT
TRBV15	15	.	TRBJ1-5	.	CATSRDYDSNQPQHF	TGTGCCACCAGCAGAGATTACGATAGCAATCAGCCCCAGCATTTT
TRBV7-7	16	TRBD2	TRBJ2-1	few	CASSEAGGHSYNEQFF	TGTGCCAGCAGCGAAGCGGGGGGGCATTCCTACAATGAGCAGTTCTTC
TRBV7-1	19	TRBD2	TRBJ2-7	few	CASSLPPSGLAGSSYEQYF	TGTGCCAGCAGCTTACCCCCCTCCGGACTAGCGGGGTCTTCCTACGAGCAGTACTTC
TRBV27	14	TRBD1	TRBJ1-2	few	CASSPRQGSYGYTF	TGTGCCAGCAGCCCAAGACAGGGGAGCTATGGCTACACCTTC
TRBV7-6	13	.	TRBJ2-5	.	CASSPRDIQTQYF	TGTGCCAGCAGCCCAAGGGACATACAGACCCAGTACTTC
TRBV9	17	.	TRBJ1-3	.	CASSVEVWTDNGNTIYF	TGTGCCAGCAGCGTAGAAGTTTGGACAGATAATGGAAACACCATATATTTT
TRBV7-2	14	.	TRBJ1-4	few	CASSPRGGDEKLFF	TGTGCCAGCAGCCCTAGGGGGGGTGATGAAAAACTGTTTTTT
TRBV6-5	11	.	TRBJ1-2	.	CASSDHYGYTF	TGTGCCAGCAGTGACCACTATGGCTACACCTTC
TRBV7-2	15	.	TRBJ2-5	few	CASSQVGVDYETQYF	TGTGCCAGCAGCCAAGTCGGGGTAGACTACGAGACCCAGTACTTC
TRBV23-1	16	.	TRBJ1-5	few	CANMDSPSCSNQPQHF	TGCGCCAATATGGACAGCCCAAGTTGTAGCAATCAGCCCCAGCATTTT
TRBV7-2	13	TRBD2	TRBJ2-5	few	CASSSTSGETQYF	TGTGCCAGCAGCTCCACTAGCGGAGAGACCCAGTACTTC
TRBV11-2	14	.	TRBJ1-2	.	CASSFGSKGYGYTF	TGTGCCAGCAGCTTCGGGTCGAAGGGGTATGGCTACACCTTC
TRBV7-9	15	TRBD2	TRBJ2-1	once	CASSLERGGSNEQFF	TGTGCCAGCAGCTTAGAGCGGGGGGGTTCCAATGAGCAGTTCTTC
TRBV5-1	16	TRBD1	TRBJ2-7	few	CASSSLSTGAPGEQYF	TGCGCCAGCAGCTCCCTGTCGACAGGGGCGCCGGGCGAGCAGTACTTC
TRBV7-2	16	TRBD2	TRBJ2-1	few	CASSLGASGRASGQFF	TGTGCCAGCAGCTTAGGGGCTAGCGGGAGGGCCTCTGGGCAGTTCTTC
TRBV7-9	13	.	TRBJ1-1	many	CASSLQMGSEAFF	TGTGCCAGCAGCTTACAGATGGGTTCTGAAGCTTTCTTT
TRBV27	14	.	TRBJ2-5	.	CASSKIGTQETQYF	TGTGCCAGCAGTAAGATTGGGACGCAAGAGACCCAGTACTTC
TRBV5-1	15	.	TRBJ1-1	.	CASSLGQLLDTEAFF	TGCGCCAGCAGCTTGGGGCAGTTGCTCGACACTGAAGCTTTCTTT
TRBV5-1	17	.	TRBJ1-6	.	CASSLFGGGRGNSPLHF	TGCGCCAGCAGCTTGTTTGGGGGAGGCAGGGGTAATTCACCCCTCCACTTT
TRBV7-2	15	.	TRBJ1-5	few	CASSLTLQSNQPQHF	TGTGCCAGCAGCCTTACCCTCCAGAGCAATCAGCCCCAGCATTTT
TRBV6-5	11	.	TRBJ1-2	many	CASSSLYGYTF	TGTGCCAGCAGCTCCCTATATGGCTACACCTTC
TRBV2	12	TRBD1	TRBJ1-2	.	CASLGGGYGYTF	TGTGCCAGCTTAGGGGGCGGGTATGGCTACACCTTC
TRBV30	14	TRBD2	TRBJ2-2	.	CAWSVTSDTGELFF	TGTGCCTGGAGTGTTACTAGCGACACCGGGGAGCTGTTTTTT
TRBV10-1	15	TRBD1	TRBJ2-7	.	CASSPQGGQPYEQYF	TGCGCCAGCAGCCCCCAAGGGGGCCAACCCTACGAGCAGTACTTC
TRBV7-2	15	.	TRBJ1-5	.	CASSSGLISNQPQHF	TGTGCCAGCAGCTCTGGACTGATTAGCAATCAGCCCCAGCATTTT
TRBV30	12	TRBD1	TRBJ1-1	.	CAWSSGGTEAFF	TGTGCCTGGAGTTCAGGGGGCACTGAAGCTTTCTTT
TRBV5-4	15	TRBD1	TRBJ1-1	.	CASSWGTGRDTEAFF	TGTGCCAGCAGCTGGGGGACAGGGAGAGACACTGAAGCTTTCTTT
TRBV5-1	15	TRBD1	TRBJ2-5	few	CASSLRQGQMETQYF	TGCGCCAGCAGCCTAAGACAGGGGCAAATGGAGACCCAGTACTTC
TRBV15	12	.	TRBJ1-5	many	CATSRDNQPQHF	TGTGCCACCAGCAGAGACAATCAGCCCCAGCATTTT
TRBV19	12	TRBD1	TRBJ1-1	few	CASSLIDRAAFF	TGTGCCAGTAGTCTAATAGACAGGGCTGCTTTCTTT
TRBV5-4	16	.	TRBJ2-3	few	CASSQVGGAITDTQYF	TGCGCCAGCAGCCAAGTGGGGGGCGCGATAACAGATACGCAGTATTTT
TRBV6-1	14	.	TRBJ2-1	.	CASNGPFPRGEQFF	TGTGCCAGCAACGGCCCCTTCCCCCGTGGTGAGCAGTTCTTC
TRBV4-2	16	TRBD2	TRBJ2-1	.	CASSQVGLEGVNEQFF	TGTGCCAGCAGCCAAGTGGGACTAGAAGGTGTGAATGAGCAGTTCTTC
TRBV5-6	16	TRBD2	TRBJ2-3	.	CASSLKRGARTDTQYF	TGTGCCAGCAGCTTGAAGCGGGGGGCCCGCACAGATACGCAGTATTTT
TRBV5-1	14	TRBD1	TRBJ1-1	many	CASSFQGANTEAFF	TGCGCCAGCAGCTTCCAGGGGGCGAACACTGAAGCTTTCTTT
TRBV4-1	15	.	TRBJ1-4	many	CASSQQAGSWEKLFF	TGCGCCAGCAGCCAACAGGCGGGTTCTTGGGAAAAACTGTTTTTT